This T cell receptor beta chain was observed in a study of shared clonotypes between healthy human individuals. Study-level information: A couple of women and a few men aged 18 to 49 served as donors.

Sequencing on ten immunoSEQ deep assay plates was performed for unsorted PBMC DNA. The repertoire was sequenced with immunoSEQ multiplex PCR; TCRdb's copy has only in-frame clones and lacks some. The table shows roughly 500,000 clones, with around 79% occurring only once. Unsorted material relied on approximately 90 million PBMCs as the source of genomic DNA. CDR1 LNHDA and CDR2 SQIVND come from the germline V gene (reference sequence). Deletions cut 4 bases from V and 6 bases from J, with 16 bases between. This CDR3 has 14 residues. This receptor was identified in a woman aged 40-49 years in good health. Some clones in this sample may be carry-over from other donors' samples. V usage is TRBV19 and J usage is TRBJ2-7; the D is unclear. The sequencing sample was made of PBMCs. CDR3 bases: TGTGCCAGTAGTACCTCTGACACTTACTCCGAGCAGTACTTC. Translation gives CASSTSDTYSEQYF. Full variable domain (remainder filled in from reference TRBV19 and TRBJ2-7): DGGITQSPKYLFRKEGQNVTLSCEQNLNHDAMYWYRQDPGQGLRLIYYSQIVNDFQKGDIAEGYSVSREKKESFPLTVTSAQKNPTAFYLCASSTSDTYSEQYFGPGTRLTVT.